The present entry profiles one T cell receptor beta chain with its context. Data came from immunoSEQ multiplex PCR; TCRdb stores just in-frame clones and leaves some out. The sample carries around 14,000 clones, 84% recorded once. This entry belongs to a study of technical replicates of blood from several donors. The clonotype was recovered from a human donor in good health. Material for sequencing was PBMCs.

The CDR3 DNA reads as TGTGCCTGGAGTGGGGGACTGAGCTCTGGGGCCAACGTCCTGACTTTC. The encoded protein is CAWSGGLSSGANVLTF. This chain uses TRBV30 with TRBJ2-6; D may be TRBD2 (6 bases). Per the germline V gene, CDR1 is GTSNPN and CDR2 is SVGIG (reference sequence). This CDR3 comprises 16 residues. Trimming pared 1 base from V and 0 bases from J, leaving 10 bases between.